The clone carrying this T cell receptor beta chain was seen a few times. Its antigen is unknown. The PCR employed 60 Vbeta primers together with 13 Jbeta primers. Measured with immunoSEQ multiplex PCR; TCRdb has only the in-frame clones, and not every one. The sample lists roughly 190,000 clones; approximately 11% were seen once. Trimming took 5 bases from V and 3 from J, leaving 7 bases between them. Germline V gives CDR1 SGHNT, CDR2 YENEEA. This CDR3 is built from 12 residues. The data are from a study of cytomegalovirus exposure and HLA in healthy donors. Study results and caveats: Some V segments could not be told apart, so they were left out, TRBV6-2 and TRBV6-3 among them. CMV serostatus was the sole immune exposure data available.

The chain carries TRBV11-3 and TRBJ1-1; D call uncertain. The sequencing input was PBMCs. This receptor was obtained from a man in his fifties in good health and CMV-seropositive. Written as DNA, the CDR3 is TGTGCCAGCAGCCCCGCGGACACTGAAGCTTTCTTT. This encodes CASSPADTEAFF.